This TCR beta chain was identified during a study of blood T cell repertoires in COVID-19. Whole-study context: Sites across the United States, Italy and Spain contributed samples from acute and convalescent COVID-19.

Seattle participants joined during active infection and were tracked over time. Original data processing: Estimation of nucleated cell counts was performed using reference gene primer amplification. Produced via immunoSEQ multiplex PCR; TCRdb's table is partial and in-frame only. The V and J calls and clone size are taken from that table; D and trimming were inferred from the DNA. The sample lists around 130,000 clones; about 83% were seen once. Comment on this clone: The sample holds other DNA sequences that translate to the same CDR3.

The specimen sequenced was peripheral blood. This receptor was taken from a young man with COVID-19, enrolled during active disease.

The CDR3 sequence is CASSPDTEAFF. In nucleotides, the CDR3 is TGTGCCAGCAGCCCAGACACTGAAGCTTTCTTT. The rearrangement links TRBV11-2 to TRBJ1-1; D is undetermined. The CDR3 consists of 11 residues. The germline gives CDR1 SGHAT, CDR2 FQNNGV. V was clipped by 5 bases and J by 3 bases, with 4 bases between them.